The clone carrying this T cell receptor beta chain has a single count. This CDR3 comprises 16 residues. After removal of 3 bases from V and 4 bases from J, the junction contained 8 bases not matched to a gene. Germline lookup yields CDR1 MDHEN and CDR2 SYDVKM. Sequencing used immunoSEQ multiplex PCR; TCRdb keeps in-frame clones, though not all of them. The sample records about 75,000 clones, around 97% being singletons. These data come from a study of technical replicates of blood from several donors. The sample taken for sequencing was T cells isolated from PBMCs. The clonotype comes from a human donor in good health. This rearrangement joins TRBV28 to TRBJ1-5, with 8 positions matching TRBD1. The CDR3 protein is CASSFLGQAVNQPQHF. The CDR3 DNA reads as TGTGCCAGCAGTTTTCTGGGACAGGCGGTTAATCAGCCCCAGCATTTT.